This TCR beta chain was sequenced in a study of human T cells and chemical hapten exposure. At the level of the study: Per-sample TCR yields varied mainly from small pooled library volume differences. Study findings and constraints: With regard to DPC sensitization, TCRs above 1 in 1000 frequency did not change.

The sample's time point: healthy volunteer bleed at 6 weeks. Total RNA was isolated from unfractionated whole blood. This clonotype was detected ten times or more. Its antigen is not identified. The V end lost 4 bases, the J end lost 2 bases, and 3 bases lay between the germline ends. Germline V gene sequence: CDR1 SGHDN, CDR2 FVKESK. This CDR3 region has 11 residues. The library attached unique molecular identifiers to individual cDNA molecules. The authors' processing: The median was about 96,000 TCRs per sample, ranging roughly 20,000 to 750,000. TCRdb independently ran MiXCR on the RACE reads; one entry per CDR3 protein. The V and J calls shown here were made by TCRdb, not taken from the authors' results. In the table there are 65,000 to 95,000 distinct CDR3 sequences, around 9.3% of which are singletons.

This TCR came from a female donor in good health. Some clones in this sample may be carry-over from other donors' samples. The rearrangement links TRBV14 to TRBJ2-7, with D hard to call. The specimen was whole blood. The chain's CDR3 is CASSPTYEQYF. CDR3 nucleotides: TGTGCCAGCAGCCCTACCTACGAGCAGTACTTC. Full variable domain (remainder filled in from reference TRBV14 and TRBJ2-7): EAGVTQFPSHSVIEKGQTVTLRCDPISGHDNLYWYRRVMGKEIKFLLHFVKESKQDESGMPNNRFLAERTGGTYSTLKVQPAELEDSGVYFCASSPTYEQYFGPGTRLTVT.